The 15 T cell receptor beta chains presented below share a single source sample, sequenced in a study of cytomegalovirus exposure and HLA in healthy donors. PCR primers comprised 60 Vbeta and 13 Jbeta primers. Assay: immunoSEQ multiplex PCR; the TCRdb copy retains only in-frame clones and omits some. The data contain some 190,000 clones, roughly 88% of them seen just once; the ten biggest clones take up 1.2%. The specimen was PBMCs. These receptor sequences come from a boy aged 2-9 years in good health and CMV-seronegative.

The V call is TRBV21-1, the J call TRBJ2-2; TRBD1, as called in the table, went unchecked against the DNA. TRBV21-1 is classified as a pseudogene. The CDR3 length is 16 residues. As DNA, the CDR3 is TGTGCCAGCACCAATAAGACAGGGGGCGACACCGGGGAGCTGTTTTTT. Its translation is CASTNKTGGDTGELFF.

The CDR3: CASSEPSGGSGELFF. The CDR3 nucleotides are TGCGCCAGCAGTGAGCCTAGCGGGGGGTCTGGGGAGCTGTTTTTT. The gene calls are TRBV10-2 and TRBJ2-2, with 11 bases aligning to TRBD2. V dropped 2 bases and J dropped 8; count of bases not matched to a gene: 4. Germline loops: CDR1 WSHSY, CDR2 SAAADI. The CDR3 totals 15 residues.

The rearrangement links TRBV27 to TRBJ2-2, with D perhaps TRBD1 (6 bases). The length of the CDR3 is 13 residues. Trimming removed 5 bases from V and 7 bases from J, with 11 bases in between. The germline V gene has CDR1 MNHEY and CDR2 SMNVEV (reference sequence). CDR3 sequence (DNA): TGTGCCAGCAGTCAAACACAGGGCGGGGAGCTGTTTTTT. This gives the protein CASSQTQGGELFF.

V usage is TRBV6-1 and J usage is TRBJ2-7; D perhaps matches TRBD2 (5 bases). Germline CDR1 is MNHNS and CDR2 is SASEGT. The CDR3 is made up of 11 amino acids. V was trimmed by 8 bases and J by 3 bases, leaving 8 bases between them. CDR3 sequence reads: CASVGLYEQYV. In nucleotides, the CDR3 is TGTGCCAGCGTTGGACTCTACGAGCAGTACGTC.

The gene calls are TRBV18 and TRBJ2-3; the match to TRBD2 covers 11 bases. This CDR3 has 16 amino acids. CDR1 and CDR2 from the germline V gene are KGHSH and LQKENI. The J segment lost 2 bases and the V segment lost 0 bases, leaving 1 base of the junction unmatched. CDR3 DNA sequence: TGTGCCAGCTCACCACCGGGACTAGCGGTCACAGATACGCAGTATTTT. This encodes CASSPPGLAVTDTQYF.

The chain uses TRBV7-9 and TRBJ2-1; 11 bases are shared with TRBD2. With 4 bases clipped from V and 7 bases from J, the junction kept 6 bases outside the gene matches. This CDR3 is built from 15 residues. The germline V gene has CDR1 SEHNR and CDR2 FQNEAQ (reference sequence). CDR3: CASSYSGGAINEQFF. The CDR3 DNA reads TGTGCCAGCAGCTATAGCGGGGGGGCAATAAATGAGCAGTTCTTC.

V gene TRBV5-1 combines with J gene TRBJ1-4; D remains ambiguous. Germline V gene data show CDR1 as SGHRS and CDR2 as YFSETQ. The V end lost 2 bases, the J end lost 8 bases, and 10 bases lay between the germline ends. This CDR3 spans 13 amino acids. The CDR3 protein is CASSFLGREKLFF. The CDR3 nucleotides are TGCGCCAGCAGCTTCCTCGGTCGGGAAAAACTGTTTTTT.

This sequence joins TRBV19 and TRBJ2-7, with D possibly TRBD1 on 5 matching bases. Germline CDR1 reads LNHDA; CDR2 reads SQIVND (reference sequence). The V and J ends lost 7 bases and 2 bases respectively, with 15 bases between them. The CDR3 spans 14 residues. The CDR3 spells CASKPAGRTYEQYF. CDR3 in DNA: TGTGCCAGTAAACCGGCAGGGCGTACCTACGAGCAGTACTTC.

This CDR3 is CASSIGGKGGLGPKNIQYF. The CDR3 DNA sequence: TGTGCCAGTAGTATCGGGGGGAAAGGGGGTTTGGGGCCCAAAAACATTCAGTACTTC. The V and J genes are TRBV19 and TRBJ2-4; the D gene is possibly TRBD2 (7 bases). Trimming stripped 3 bases from V and 2 bases from J, with 23 bases between. Germline V gives CDR1 LNHDA, CDR2 SQIVND (reference sequence). This CDR3 has 19 residues.

This clone was observed a single time. DNA of the CDR3: TGTGCCACCGGGACAGTCGAAGGAAACACCATATATTTT. Its protein is CATGTVEGNTIYF. The V call is TRBV2, the J call TRBJ1-3; TRBD1 matches 7 bases. V lost 10 bases, J lost 4 bases, and 7 bases stayed unmatched. The CDR3 length is 13 residues. Germline loops: CDR1 SNHLY, CDR2 FYNNEI.

This chain connects TRBV7-8 to TRBJ1-2; D may be TRBD1 (6 bases). The CDR3 runs 16 residues. The germline V gene has CDR1 SGHVS and CDR2 FQNEAQ. The germline V and J ends were trimmed by 1 base and 4 bases, with 16 bases remaining between them. DNA for the CDR3: TGTGCCAGCAGCTTAGATTTGACAGGAGCTACCTATGGCTACACCTTC. This sequence encodes CASSLDLTGATYGYTF.

This chain links TRBV5-1 with TRBJ2-1; 9 bases are shared with TRBD1. CDR3 length equals 13 residues. The germline V gene encodes CDR1 SGHRS and CDR2 YFSETQ. V trimming: 7 bases; J trimming: 10 bases; junction bases outside the gene matches: 9. The CDR3 bases are TGCGCCAGCCGTTCTATAGGGACAGGGGAGCAGTTCTTC. It yields the protein CASRSIGTGEQFF.

In this sample, this clone turned up once. The gene calls are TRBV15 and TRBJ2-3; maybe TRBD2 (5 bases). This CDR3 has 17 residues. V was trimmed by 8 bases and J by 0 bases, leaving 21 bases between them. Germline CDR1 is LNHNV and CDR2 is YYDKDF (reference sequence). The CDR3 DNA sequence: TGTGCCACCTCGCTTTCTTTCTGGCGGGCTAGCACAGATACGCAGTATTTT. Protein sequence: CATSLSFWRASTDTQYF.

This chain joins TRBV19 and TRBJ2-4; perhaps TRBD2 as D (7 bases). This CDR3 has 13 residues. Trimming took off 3 bases at V and 13 bases at J, with 16 bases between the two ends. Germline loops: CDR1 LNHDA, CDR2 SQIVND (reference sequence). The DNA for the CDR3 is TGTGCCAGTAGTATGAGGGAGGGGGGTTTCCAGTACTTC. Translation gives CASSMREGGFQYF.

This clone was picked up a small number of times. The V gene is TRBV9, the J gene TRBJ2-5; D is unresolved. The J call is doubtful: the DNA matches TRBJ2-7 better. CDR1 is SGDLS and CDR2 is YYNGEE in the germline V gene. The CDR3 sequence is 13 residues long. The CDR3 is CASSVGSSYEQYF. DNA of the CDR3: TGTGCCAGCAGCGTAGGAAGCTCCTACGAGCAGTACTTC.